This T cell receptor beta chain was recovered during a study of blood T cell repertoires in COVID-19. Assay used: immunoSEQ multiplex PCR; TCRdb lists only in-frame clones, some missing. In the table there are about 68,000 clones, approximately 90% of which are singletons. The specimen sequenced was peripheral blood. This receptor was identified in a man in his fifties with acute or convalescent COVID-19.

The CDR3 DNA reads as TGTGCCTGGAGTGTAACCATAGTCGGGAGCTCTGGAAACACCATATATTTT. It specifies CAWSVTIVGSSGNTIYF. The chain uses TRBV30 and TRBJ1-3; D unresolved. CDR3 size: 17 residues. Germline CDR1 and CDR2: GTSNPN and SVGIG (reference sequence). Trimming shortened V by 0 bases and J by 0 bases, and 15 bases separated the two germline ends.